Included here is one T cell receptor beta chain sequence, with context. What this receptor recognizes is not known. Base qualities are not at hand, and no much larger clone is one base apart. The sample comes from a study of neoadjuvant anti-PD-1 for oral cavity cancer (dated by TCRdb to 2020 to 2023). In terms of the full investigation: Before curative-intent surgical resection, most patients were given three to four biweekly doses of nivolumab at 3 mg/kg. Patients without progression received a fourth nivolumab dose around day 43 and underwent definitive surgical resection on days 50-56. Under RECIST 1.1, patients with complete response, partial response or stable disease were classed as responders, and patients with progression were classed as non-responders. The parent correlative cohort included about a dozen patients, with an approximately 35% response rate.

After removal of 1 base from V and 2 bases from J, the junction retains 4 bases not matched to a gene. Measured from the cysteine to the phenylalanine, the CDR3 is 16 residues long. Just the 48-base CDR3 DNA is kept, in frame starting at base 1. CDR1 and CDR2 are read off the germline V gene as MNHNS and SASEGT. For deep sequencing, each PBMC sample was run in six replicates, with libraries mostly built from 480 ng of input genomic DNA. The immunoSEQ hsTCRbeta kit was used to prepare TCRbeta libraries, following the manufacturer's instructions. The completed libraries were mixed into a single pool at 3 nM, then sequenced with an Illumina NovaSeq 6000 S4 flow cell. Turning to the authors' computational methods: Raw data preprocessing and quality control were performed with the immunoSEQ Analyzer. The analysis was limited to productive rearrangements, and each clonotype was defined by a unique CDR3 amino acid sequence. Using the R package tcR, the researchers computed the Gini-Simpson index as their estimate of repertoire clonality. Student's t test was used to compare Gini indices, and Pearson correlation was used to assess associations with tumor size change. Sourced from immuneACCESS, this table was stored by TCRdb with only in-frame sequences that have V and J called. A share of the clones is absent; for the studies checked, an unresolved V gene accounts for under half, and the remainder has no known explanation. V, J and clone size are those of that table, while D and trimming were read from the DNA. The sample table holds approximately 74,000 clones, of which approximately 84% were seen once. About 3.4% of the sample rests with the top ten.

The sample's time point label is to be understood as: before neoadjuvant nivolumab. Patients were newly diagnosed with stage II-IVA oral cavity squamous cell carcinoma and had received no prior systemic or radiation treatment. The cohort was made up of patients with locally advanced, HPV-negative oral cavity squamous cell carcinoma. No culture maintenance or expansion was done, as the peripheral blood mononuclear cells went straight to analysis. The samples were drawn from a longitudinal correlative study tied to a single-arm phase II trial testing neoadjuvant nivolumab in oral cavity squamous cell carcinoma. Subject-matched pre- and post-treatment PBMCs and tumors from three responders and three non-responders underwent genomic DNA-based TCRbeta sequencing. Peripheral blood mononuclear cells were drawn once before nivolumab treatment and a second time after treatment, when surgery took place. Genomic DNA was isolated from PBMCs using the Maxwell RSC DNA from Cells kit.

Findings and caveats that apply to the study as a whole: Within PBMCs, T cell clonality (Gini index) was significantly higher in non-responders than responders after neoadjuvant nivolumab. Only a few patients per response group were included in the TCR analyses, and larger cohorts for validation were called for by the authors. Higher pretreatment blood Treg/Th17 ratios correlated with higher pretreatment blood TCRbeta clonality and lower post-treatment tumor TCRbeta clonality.

Sequencing was performed on PBMCs, taken before nivolumab (anti-PD-1) treatment. The rearrangement joined TRBV6-1 to TRBJ2-7, and 11 bases in between align with TRBD1. This sequence originates from a person between 40 and 85 years old with oral cavity squamous cell carcinoma. The sequenced DNA: TGTGCCAGCAGTGAAGGGACAGGGGGCGCCCCCTACGAGCAGTACTTC. Its amino acids are CASSEGTGGAPYEQYF.